This TCR beta chain derives from a study of beta chain features in type 1 diabetes. The V end was cut by 2 bases, the J end by 1 base, with 5 bases between. The CDR3 has 13 amino acids. Germline CDR1 is MNHEY and CDR2 is SMNVEV (reference sequence). The sequenced template was cDNA made from the entire isolated RNA. The method was immunoSEQ multiplex PCR; TCRdb's version includes in-frame clones alone and lacks a portion of them. The data contain 860,000 or so clones, roughly a sixth of them singletons. This TCR derives from a woman aged 18-29 years in good health. The chain joins TRBV27 to TRBJ1-1; no clear D. Sequencing was performed on naive CD4+ T cells from blood. CDR3 sequence reads: CASSLRTNTEAFF. CDR3 DNA sequence: TGTGCCAGCAGTTTAAGGACGAACACTGAAGCTTTCTTT.